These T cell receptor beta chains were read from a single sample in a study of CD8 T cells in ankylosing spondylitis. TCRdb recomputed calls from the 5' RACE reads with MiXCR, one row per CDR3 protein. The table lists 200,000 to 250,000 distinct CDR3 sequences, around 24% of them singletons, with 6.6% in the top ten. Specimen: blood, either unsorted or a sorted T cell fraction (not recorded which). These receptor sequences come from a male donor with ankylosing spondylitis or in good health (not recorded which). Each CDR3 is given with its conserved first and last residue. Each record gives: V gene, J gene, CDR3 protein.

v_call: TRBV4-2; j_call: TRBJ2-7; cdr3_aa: CASSQASGHDEQYF
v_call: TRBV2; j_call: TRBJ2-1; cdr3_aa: CASRAGRSNNNEQFF
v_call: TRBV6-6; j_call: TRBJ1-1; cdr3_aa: CASSADRATEAFF
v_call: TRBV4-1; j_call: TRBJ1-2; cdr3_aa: CASSQPGDGLYGYTF
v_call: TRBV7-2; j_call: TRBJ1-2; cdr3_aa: CASSEGSAANYGYTF
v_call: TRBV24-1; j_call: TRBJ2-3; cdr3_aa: CATGGGSTDTQYF
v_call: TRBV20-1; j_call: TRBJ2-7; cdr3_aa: CSADSGSYEQYF
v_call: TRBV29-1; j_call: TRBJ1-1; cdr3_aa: CSGWGGLNTEAFF
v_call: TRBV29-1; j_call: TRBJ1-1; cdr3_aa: CSAESKNTEAFF
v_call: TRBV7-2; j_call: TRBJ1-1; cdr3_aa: CASSSAGGVYTEAFF
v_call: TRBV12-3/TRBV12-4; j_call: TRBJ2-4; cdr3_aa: CASSLAGRGQGVKNIQYF
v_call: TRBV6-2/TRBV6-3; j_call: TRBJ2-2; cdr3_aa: CASSYSRTGELFF
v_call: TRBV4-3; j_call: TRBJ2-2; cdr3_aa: CASSQEGTGVTGELFF
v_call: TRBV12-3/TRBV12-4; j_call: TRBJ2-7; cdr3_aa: CASRSLSYEQYF
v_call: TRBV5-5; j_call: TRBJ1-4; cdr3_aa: CASSLEAKGANEKLFF
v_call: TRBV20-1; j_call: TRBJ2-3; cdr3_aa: CSAIPQVGFTDTQYF
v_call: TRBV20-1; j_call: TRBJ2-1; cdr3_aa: CSARRGLAIDEQFF
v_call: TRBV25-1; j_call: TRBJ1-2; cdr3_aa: CASSESPGGGGLDGYTF
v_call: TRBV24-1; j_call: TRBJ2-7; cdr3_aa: CATSEGQGMTYEQYF
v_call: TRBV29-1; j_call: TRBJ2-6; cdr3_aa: CSTFGTSSGANVLTF
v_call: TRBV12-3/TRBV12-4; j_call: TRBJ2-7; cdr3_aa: CASSPGQGTSWEQYF
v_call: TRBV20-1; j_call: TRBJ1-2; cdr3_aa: CSAREAQSNYGYTF
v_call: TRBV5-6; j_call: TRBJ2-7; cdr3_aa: CASSSLSGTYEQYF
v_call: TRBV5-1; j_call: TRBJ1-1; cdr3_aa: CASSLIWGDTEAFF
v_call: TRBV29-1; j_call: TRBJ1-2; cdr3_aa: CSVRGIPDYGYTF
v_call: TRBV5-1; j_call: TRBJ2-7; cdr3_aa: CASSEPGSNYEQYF
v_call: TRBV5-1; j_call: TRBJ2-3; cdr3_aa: CASSLVSSTDTQYF
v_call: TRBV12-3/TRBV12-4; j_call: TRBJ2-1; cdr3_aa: CASSLGSRSYNEQFF
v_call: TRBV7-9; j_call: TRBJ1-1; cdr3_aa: CASSSHKENTEAFF
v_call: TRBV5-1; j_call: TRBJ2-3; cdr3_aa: CASSKDRGLPDTQYF
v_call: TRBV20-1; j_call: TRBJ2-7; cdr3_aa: CSASARAYEQYF
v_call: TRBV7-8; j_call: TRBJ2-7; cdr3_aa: CASSFQSTYEQYF
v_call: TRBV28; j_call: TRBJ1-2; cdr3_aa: CASSLSRTGYRGYTF
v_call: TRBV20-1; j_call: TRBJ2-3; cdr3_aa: CSARTSGTDTQYF
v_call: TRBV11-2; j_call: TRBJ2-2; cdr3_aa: CASSSRTGHNTGELFF
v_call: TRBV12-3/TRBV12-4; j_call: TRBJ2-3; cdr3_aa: CASLLTGGVDTQYF
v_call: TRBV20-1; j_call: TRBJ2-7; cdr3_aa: CSGGAESYEQYF
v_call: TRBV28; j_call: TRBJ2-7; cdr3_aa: CASSLRPGPYEQYF